The 8 T cell receptor beta chains below come from one sample, sequenced in a study of cytotoxic CD8 clonotypes in ibrutinib-treated CLL. This table comes from immunoSEQ multiplex PCR, and its TCRdb copy is limited to in-frame clones, with some not included. The data show about 49,000 clones, with 69% seen just once and about 13% held by the top ten. The sample here was PBMCs, taken after 12 months of ibrutinib treatment. The receptor source for this set is a human donor with chronic lymphocytic leukemia.

This rearrangement joins TRBV21-1 to TRBJ2-7; the table calls TRBD2, which could not be checked here. TRBV21-1 is an annotated pseudogene. CDR3 length: 16 residues. In DNA, the CDR3 is TGTGCCAGCAGCAACCCTCGGGACTTGAGGACCTACGAGCAGTACTTC. It yields the protein CASSNPRDLRTYEQYF.

The rearrangement joins TRBV30 to TRBJ1-1; no reliable D call. This CDR3 spans 13 amino acids. The V end lost 2 bases, the J end lost 10 bases, and 17 bases lay between the germline ends. Germline loops: CDR1 GTSNPN, CDR2 SVGIG (reference sequence). The CDR3 loop reads CAWSRETASLAFF. CDR3 coding DNA: TGTGCCTGGAGTAGGGAGACTGCTTCTTTAGCTTTCTTT.

The V call is TRBV15, the J call TRBJ2-5; a possible D gene is TRBD2 (5 bases). This CDR3 contains 17 residues. V was shortened by 0 bases and J by 5 bases, with 19 bases between the two germline ends. Germline values: CDR1 LNHNV, CDR2 YYDKDF (reference sequence). The CDR3 DNA reads as TGTGCCACCAGCAGAGATCTTCCCCAAGCGGTCGCGGAGACCCAGTACTTC. Amino acid sequence: CATSRDLPQAVAETQYF.

Only a few counts were recorded for this clone. J is TRBJ2-3 and V is TRBV6-6; TRBD1 or TRBD2 may be the D gene (5 bases each). V lost 5 bases and J lost 0, with 9 bases in between. The CDR3 contains 14 residues. Germline V gene sequence: CDR1 MNHNY, CDR2 SVGAGI (reference sequence). CDR3 DNA: TGTGCCAGCAGTCTAGGGGACAGCACAGATACGCAGTATTTT. Its translation is CASSLGDSTDTQYF.

In this sample, this clone turned up a few times. The chain uses TRBV2 and TRBJ1-4; no reliable D call. Germline CDR1 is SNHLY and CDR2 is FYNNEI. V was pared by 2 bases and J by 13 bases, with 5 bases between. CDR3 length equals 10 residues. This CDR3 is CASSEQRLFF. DNA of the CDR3: TGTGCCAGCAGTGAACAGAGACTGTTTTTT.

The chain links TRBV6-1 to TRBJ1-4, with TRBD1 matching 8 bases. V shed 5 bases, J shed 2 bases, and the junction held 4 bases outside the gene matches. CDR3 length: 15 residues. CDR1 is MNHNS, CDR2 SASEGT, per germline. The CDR3 spells CASSISGGTNEKLFF. Here the CDR3 DNA reads TGTGCCAGCAGTATCTCAGGGGGCACTAATGAAAAACTGTTTTTT.

The chain is built from TRBV29-1 and TRBJ1-4, with no clear D. The V end lost 6 bases, the J end lost 0 bases, and 11 bases lay between the germline ends. The CDR3 has 14 amino acids. Looked up from germline, CDR1 is SQVTM and CDR2 is ANQGSEA. The CDR3 DNA reads TGCAGCGTGCTCGCGGGAGCAACTAATGAAAAACTGTTTTTT. Translating gives CSVLAGATNEKLFF.

The chain links TRBV2 to TRBJ2-7; 10 bases agree with TRBD2. The ends lost 4 bases at V and 7 bases at J; junction bases unmatched: 7. From germline, CDR1 is SNHLY and CDR2 FYNNEI. The CDR3 consists of 14 residues. CDR3: CASSGMASGGEQYF. Here the CDR3 DNA reads TGTGCCAGCAGTGGTATGGCTAGCGGGGGTGAGCAGTACTTC.